This T cell receptor (beta chain) was recorded in a study of human T cells and chemical hapten exposure. Study as a whole: Small pooled library volume differences chiefly drove per-sample TCR yield variation. Study results and limitations: Counts of TCRs above 1 in 1000 frequency stayed unchanged with DPC sensitization. Versus controls, significantly more large CDR3 similarity clusters arose from expanded TCRs.

The sample holds many counts of this clonotype. Antigen specificity is unknown. V lost 5 bases and J 2 bases, leaving 11 bases between the germline ends. Germline CDR1 MNHEY, CDR2 SVGAGI. This CDR3 is 14 amino acids long. TCRdb re-analysed the RACE reads in MiXCR, keeping a single row per CDR3 protein. This table holds approximately 260,000 distinct CDR3 sequences, 7.5% to 9% found once. Time point denoted: pre-sensitization, week 0. Treatment denoted: therapeutic diphenylcyclopropenone sensitization with weekly scalp DPC. J is TRBJ2-3 and V is TRBV6-5; D unresolved. Sequenced material: whole blood, taken in connection with sensitization to the hapten diphenylcyclopropenone (DPC). The TCR originated in a woman aged 35 to 49 with alopecia areata. Some clones in this sample may be carry-over from other donors' samples. CDR3 residues: CASSAAGLTDTQYF. The CDR3, as DNA: TGTGCCAGCAGTGCAGCCGGGCTCACAGATACGCAGTATTTT.